This T cell receptor beta chain came from a study of graft-versus-host responses after intestinal transplantation. Germline loops: CDR1 ENHRY, CDR2 SYGVKD. The CDR3 is 13 amino acids. Assay: immunoSEQ multiplex PCR; the TCRdb copy retains only in-frame clones and omits some. The sample has around 110,000 clones; approximately 90% are singletons. With regard to this clone: The antigen remains undetermined. Its ends do not fully match the called genes, so a read error is possible.

V usage is TRBV10-3 and J usage is TRBJ2-1, with 9 bases matching TRBD2. The receptor was derived from a human donor who received an intestinal transplant. Material: unstimulated CD4+ T cells sorted from spleen or lymph node cells, obtained before intestinal transplant. In DNA form, the CDR3 reads TGTGCCATCAGTGAGTCTCGGCCTAGCGGGATGATCTTC. Its translation is CAISESRPSGMIF.